The clone carrying this T cell receptor (beta chain) came up a few times. Methods used by the authors: How many nucleated cells were present was estimated from reference gene primer amplification. Clones were sequenced by immunoSEQ multiplex PCR, and TCRdb holds only the in-frame ones, with some missing. Clone size and V and J calls were adopted from that table, with D and trimming inferred from the DNA. The table lists more than 65,000 clones, about 79% of them singletons. V was clipped by 3 bases and J by 5 bases, with 2 bases between them. Germline V gene sequence: CDR1 SGHTA, CDR2 FQGNSA. CDR3 length: 12 amino acids. These data come from a study of blood T cell repertoires in COVID-19.

The sample comprised peripheral blood. The source of this sequence is a woman in her 50s with acute or convalescent COVID-19. The chain is built from TRBV7-2 and TRBJ1-6; D uncertain. The CDR3 bases are TGTGCCAGCAGCTTCGATAATTCACCCCTCCACTTT. Residues: CASSFDNSPLHF.